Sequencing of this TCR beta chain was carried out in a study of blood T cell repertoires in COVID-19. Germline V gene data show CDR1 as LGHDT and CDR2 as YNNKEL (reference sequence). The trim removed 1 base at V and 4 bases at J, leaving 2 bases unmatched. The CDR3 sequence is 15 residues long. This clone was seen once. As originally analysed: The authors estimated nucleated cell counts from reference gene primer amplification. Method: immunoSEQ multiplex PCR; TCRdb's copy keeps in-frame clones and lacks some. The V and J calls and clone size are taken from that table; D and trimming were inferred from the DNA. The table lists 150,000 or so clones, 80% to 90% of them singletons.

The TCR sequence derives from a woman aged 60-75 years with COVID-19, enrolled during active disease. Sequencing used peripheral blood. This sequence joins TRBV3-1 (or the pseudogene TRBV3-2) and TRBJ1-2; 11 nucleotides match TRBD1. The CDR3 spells CASSQVGTGGYGYTF. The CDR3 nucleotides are TGTGCCAGCAGCCAAGTAGGGACAGGGGGCTATGGCTACACCTTC.